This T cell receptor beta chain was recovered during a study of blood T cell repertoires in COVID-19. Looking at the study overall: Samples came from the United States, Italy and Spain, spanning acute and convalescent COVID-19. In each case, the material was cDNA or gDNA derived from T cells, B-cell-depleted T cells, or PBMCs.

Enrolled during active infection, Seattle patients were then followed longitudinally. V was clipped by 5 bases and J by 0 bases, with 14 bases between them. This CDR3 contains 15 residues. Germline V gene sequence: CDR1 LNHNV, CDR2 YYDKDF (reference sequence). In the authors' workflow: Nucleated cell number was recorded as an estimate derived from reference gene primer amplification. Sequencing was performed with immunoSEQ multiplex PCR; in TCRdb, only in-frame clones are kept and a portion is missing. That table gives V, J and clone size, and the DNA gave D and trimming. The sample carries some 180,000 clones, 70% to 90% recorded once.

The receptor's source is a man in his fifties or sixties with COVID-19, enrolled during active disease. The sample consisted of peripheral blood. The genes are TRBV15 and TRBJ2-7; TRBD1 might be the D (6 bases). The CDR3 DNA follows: TGTGCCACCAGCTCAAGGGGGACCAGCTCCTACGAGCAGTACTTC. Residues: CATSSRGTSSYEQYF.